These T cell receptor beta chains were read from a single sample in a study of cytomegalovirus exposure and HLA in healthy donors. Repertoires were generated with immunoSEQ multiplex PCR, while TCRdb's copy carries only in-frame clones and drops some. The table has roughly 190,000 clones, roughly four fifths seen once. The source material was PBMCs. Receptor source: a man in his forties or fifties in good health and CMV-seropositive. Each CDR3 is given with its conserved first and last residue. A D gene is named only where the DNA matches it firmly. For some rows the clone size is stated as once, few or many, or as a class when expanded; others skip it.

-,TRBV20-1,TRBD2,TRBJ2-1,CSAAGVGEQFF,TGCAGTGCGGCGGGAGTCGGTGAGCAGTTCTTC
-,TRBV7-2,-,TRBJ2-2,CASSSGTTNTGELFF,TGTGCCAGCAGCAGCGGGACAACGAACACCGGGGAGCTGTTTTTT
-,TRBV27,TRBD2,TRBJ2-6,CASSWGGSSSGANVLTF,TGTGCCAGCAGTTGGGGGGGGTCAAGCTCTGGGGCCAACGTCCTGACTTTC
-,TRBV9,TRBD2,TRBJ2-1,CASSVGGSGGYNEQFF,TGTGCCAGCAGCGTAGGGGGTAGCGGGGGATACAATGAGCAGTTCTTC
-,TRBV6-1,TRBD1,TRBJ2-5,CASNPRDRQETQYF,TGTGCCAGCAACCCGAGGGACAGACAAGAGACCCAGTACTTC
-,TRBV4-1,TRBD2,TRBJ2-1,CASSQSGGPNEQFF,TGCGCCAGCAGTCAGAGCGGGGGGCCTAATGAGCAGTTCTTC
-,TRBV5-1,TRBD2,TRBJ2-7,CASSLGSTSSYEQYF,TGCGCCAGCAGCCTGGGGTCGACTAGCAGCTACGAGCAGTACTTC
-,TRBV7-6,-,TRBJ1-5,CASSSGNQPQHF,TGTGCCAGCAGCTCGGGCAATCAGCCCCAGCATTTT
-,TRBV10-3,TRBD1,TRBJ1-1,CAISDQPGQGVKGITEAFF,TGTGCCATCAGTGATCAGCCGGGACAGGGTGTAAAAGGAATCACTGAAGCTTTCTTT
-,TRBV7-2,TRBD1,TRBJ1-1,CASSLTGRTEAFF,TGTGCCAGCAGCCTGACAGGGAGGACTGAAGCTTTCTTT
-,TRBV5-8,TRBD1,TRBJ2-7,CASKDRRNYEQYF,TGTGCCAGTAAGGACAGGAGGAACTACGAGCAGTACTTC
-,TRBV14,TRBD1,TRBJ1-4,CASSQEKMVFGTENEKLFF,TGTGCCAGCAGCCAAGAGAAAATGGTATTCGGGACAGAAAATGAAAAACTGTTTTTT
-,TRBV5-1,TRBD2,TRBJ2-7,CASSLGGSGSDEQYF,TGCGCCAGCAGCCTAGGGGGTAGCGGGAGTGACGAGCAGTACTTC
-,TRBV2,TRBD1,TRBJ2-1,CASSEQGDNEQFF,TGTGCCAGCAGTGAACAGGGGGACAATGAGCAGTTCTTC
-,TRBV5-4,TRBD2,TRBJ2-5,CASSLGTSVRAETQYF,TGTGCCAGCAGCTTGGGGACTAGCGTCCGTGCGGAGACCCAGTACTTC
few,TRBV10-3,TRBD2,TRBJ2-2,CAISESGGATTLGGGELFF,TGTGCCATCAGTGAGTCGGGAGGGGCGACAACTCTAGGCGGCGGGGAGCTGTTTTTT
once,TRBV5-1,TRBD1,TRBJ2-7,CASSLETGAYEQYF,TGCGCCAGCAGCTTGGAAACAGGGGCCTACGAGCAGTACTTC
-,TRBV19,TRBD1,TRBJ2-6,CASSLPGQGLSGANVLTF,TGTGCCAGTAGTCTACCGGGACAGGGTTTGTCTGGGGCCAACGTCCTGACTTTC
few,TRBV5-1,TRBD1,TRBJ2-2,CASSNRLRTGNTGELFF,TGCGCCAGCAGCAACAGGCTAAGGACAGGGAACACCGGGGAGCTGTTTTTT
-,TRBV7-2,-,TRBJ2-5,CASSLLLATTQETQYF,TGTGCCAGCAGCTTACTCCTAGCGACTACCCAAGAGACCCAGTACTTC
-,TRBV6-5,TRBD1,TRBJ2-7,CASSYSPGQGYEQYF,TGTGCCAGCAGTTACTCTCCGGGACAGGGATACGAGCAGTACTTC
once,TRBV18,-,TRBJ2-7,CASSPYPGPYEQYF,TGTGCCAGCTCACCTTATCCAGGGCCGTACGAGCAGTACTTC
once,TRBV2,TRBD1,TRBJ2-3,CASSQTGVADTQYF,TGTGCCAGCAGTCAAACAGGGGTGGCAGATACGCAGTATTTT
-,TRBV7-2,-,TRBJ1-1,CASARGNTEAFF,TGTGCCAGCGCCCGGGGGAACACTGAAGCTTTCTTT
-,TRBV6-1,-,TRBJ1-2,CASSAILLTGLDYGYTF,TGTGCCAGCAGTGCAATCCTCCTGACAGGACTCGATTATGGCTACACCTTC
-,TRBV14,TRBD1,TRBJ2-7,CASSQYGTGPYEQYF,TGTGCCAGCAGCCAATACGGGACAGGCCCCTACGAGCAGTACTTC
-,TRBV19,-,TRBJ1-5,CASSRAFNQPQHF,TGTGCCAGCAGTAGGGCCTTCAATCAGCCCCAGCATTTT
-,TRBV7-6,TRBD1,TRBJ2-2,CASSLMRDSPTRELFF,TGTGCCAGCAGCTTAATGAGGGACAGTCCCACACGGGAGCTGTTTTTT
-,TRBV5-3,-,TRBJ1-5,CAIIVRGLSGCFNQPQHF,TGTGCCATTATAGTTCGGGGATTGTCCGGTTGCTTCAATCAGCCCCAGCATTTT